The rows below give T cell receptor beta chains drawn from one sample of a study of blood T cell repertoires in COVID-19. Measured with immunoSEQ multiplex PCR; TCRdb has only the in-frame clones, and not every one. This table has some 80,000 clones, 75% to 90% appearing once. What was sequenced was peripheral blood. The receptors shown here come from a man aged 55-75 years with active or convalescent COVID-19. The CDR3 runs from the conserved cysteine through the conserved F or W.

j_call: TRBJ2-7
v_call: TRBV12-3/TRBV12-4
cdr3_aa: CASRRTGYEQYF

j_call: TRBJ2-3
v_call: TRBV4-1
cdr3_aa: CASSQDRMRLSRDTQYF

j_call: TRBJ1-1
v_call: TRBV6-2/TRBV6-3
cdr3_aa: CASSYVGGRPGTEAFF

j_call: TRBJ2-7
v_call: TRBV15
cdr3_aa: CATSNTPGQTYEQYF

j_call: TRBJ2-3
v_call: TRBV3-1/TRBV3-2
cdr3_aa: CASSPWTRKSTDTQYF

j_call: TRBJ2-1
v_call: TRBV7-9
cdr3_aa: CASSFGHRGGAGSYNEQFF

j_call: TRBJ1-5
v_call: TRBV7-9
cdr3_aa: CASSFGESQPQHF

j_call: TRBJ1-5
v_call: TRBV6-1
cdr3_aa: CASSEVRGPTQPQHF

j_call: TRBJ2-5
v_call: TRBV5-4
cdr3_aa: CASSLDSGGGETQYF

j_call: TRBJ1-2
v_call: TRBV25-1
cdr3_aa: CASSEQSRQGYTF

j_call: TRBJ2-3
v_call: TRBV7-9
cdr3_aa: CASNFGGGTDTQYF

j_call: TRBJ1-1
v_call: TRBV27
cdr3_aa: CASSRGTGGTEAFF

j_call: TRBJ1-2
v_call: TRBV30
cdr3_aa: CAWSPGHFYGYTF

j_call: TRBJ2-5
v_call: TRBV6-5
cdr3_aa: CASRPGGGETQYF

j_call: TRBJ2-7
v_call: TRBV6-4
cdr3_aa: CASPIPTGKASEQYF

j_call: TRBJ1-1
v_call: TRBV29-1
cdr3_aa: CSAITGAAEAFF

j_call: TRBJ1-1
v_call: TRBV5-1
cdr3_aa: CASSSEQGQGTEAFF

j_call: TRBJ1-2
v_call: TRBV4-3
cdr3_aa: CASSPTGTGGFHTF

j_call: TRBJ1-4
v_call: TRBV25-1
cdr3_aa: CASNRGSNEKLFF

j_call: TRBJ1-5
v_call: TRBV21-1
cdr3_aa: CASSKSAGGQVYSNQPQHF

j_call: TRBJ1-6
v_call: TRBV6-5
cdr3_aa: CASSRQNSPLHF

j_call: TRBJ2-7
v_call: TRBV7-2
cdr3_aa: CASSPTLSGYSYEQYF

j_call: TRBJ1-2
v_call: TRBV20-1
cdr3_aa: CSASYGYTF

j_call: TRBJ2-5
v_call: TRBV5-1
cdr3_aa: CASSLFQRGAQETQYF

j_call: TRBJ1-2
v_call: TRBV5-5
cdr3_aa: CASSGQIPNYGYTF

j_call: TRBJ2-1
v_call: TRBV7-2
cdr3_aa: CASSLGAAEVQFF

j_call: TRBJ2-7
v_call: TRBV13
cdr3_aa: CASSLGGYEQYF

j_call: TRBJ1-2
v_call: TRBV6-5
cdr3_aa: CASSSQMGQGSAGYTF

j_call: TRBJ2-6
v_call: TRBV4-1
cdr3_aa: CASSQVPTGANVLTF

j_call: TRBJ1-5
v_call: TRBV6-5
cdr3_aa: CASSYGQGDQPQHF

j_call: TRBJ1-3
v_call: TRBV6-2/TRBV6-3
cdr3_aa: CASSFGGYSGNTIYF

j_call: TRBJ2-7
v_call: TRBV7-2
cdr3_aa: CASSTIQGSYEQYF

j_call: TRBJ1-4
v_call: TRBV6-5
cdr3_aa: CASSITTATNEKLFF

j_call: TRBJ1-5
v_call: TRBV7-2
cdr3_aa: CASSLAGAQPQHF

j_call: TRBJ2-2
v_call: TRBV7-2
cdr3_aa: CASSLVGEPAVGLFF

j_call: TRBJ1-6
v_call: TRBV5-4
cdr3_aa: CASRGQGAKNSPLHF

j_call: TRBJ1-2
v_call: TRBV7-9
cdr3_aa: CASSTSSSGYTF

j_call: TRBJ2-5
v_call: TRBV7-7
cdr3_aa: CASRKTVYQETQYF

j_call: TRBJ2-6
v_call: TRBV6-6
cdr3_aa: CASEEAGANVLTF

j_call: TRBJ1-5
v_call: TRBV4-2
cdr3_aa: CASSQDPPAGSNQPQHF

j_call: TRBJ1-5
v_call: TRBV19
cdr3_aa: CASSIPQGPNQPQHF

j_call: TRBJ2-5
v_call: TRBV5-4
cdr3_aa: CASSGSPASAKETQYF

j_call: TRBJ1-2
v_call: TRBV12-3/TRBV12-4
cdr3_aa: CASSVGQLYGYTF

j_call: TRBJ2-3
v_call: TRBV9
cdr3_aa: CASSVGWSGGTTDTQYF

j_call: TRBJ1-2
v_call: TRBV7-8
cdr3_aa: CASSLAYGQLLNYGYTF

j_call: TRBJ1-2
v_call: TRBV19
cdr3_aa: CASRISGTTNYGYTF

j_call: TRBJ1-1
v_call: TRBV3-1/TRBV3-2
cdr3_aa: CASSQVEGSTEAFF

j_call: TRBJ2-7
v_call: TRBV2
cdr3_aa: CASKVGASAYEQYF

j_call: TRBJ1-1
v_call: TRBV6-1
cdr3_aa: CASSEKAGNTEAFF

j_call: TRBJ2-7
v_call: TRBV27
cdr3_aa: CASGGSSYEQYF

j_call: TRBJ2-1
v_call: TRBV7-9
cdr3_aa: CASSYRVNEQFF